This TCR beta chain came from a study of neurological immune-mediated disorders. This clonotype was detected many times. The authors made cDNA by 5'RACE with 10-nucleotide random UMIs. Over 190 million TCR-beta sequences from 15-18 subjects were obtained in each sequencing run. TCRdb redid the calling of the 5' RACE reads with MiXCR, one entry per CDR3 protein. This table holds roughly 62,000 distinct CDR3 sequences, 2% to 3% found once. A total of 2 million PBMCs stored at -80 degrees C provided the unsorted libraries. J was trimmed by 4 bases and V by 5 bases; bases with no gene match: 11. Germline V lookup: CDR1 SGHVS, CDR2 FQNEAQ. This CDR3 has 16 amino acids.

V and J are TRBV7-8 and TRBJ2-5; 9 bases match TRBD2. The TCR originated in a middle-aged man with multiple sclerosis. The source material was PBMCs. The chain's CDR3 is CASSPSGGGARETQYF. CDR3 DNA sequence: TGTGCCAGCAGCCCCTCCGGCGGGGGGGCCAGAGAGACCCAGTACTTC. Drawing the rest from reference TRBV7-8 and TRBJ2-5, the complete variable domain is GAGVSQSPRYKVAKRGQDVALRCDPISGHVSLFWYQQALGQGPEFLTYFQNEAQLDKSGLPSDRFFAERPEGSVSTLKIQRTQQEDSAVYLCASSPSGGGARETQYFGPGTRLLVL.